The 3 T cell receptor beta chains in this list originate from one sample, sequenced in a study of blood T cell repertoires in COVID-19. Clones were read by immunoSEQ multiplex PCR, and TCRdb kept only the in-frame ones, dropping some. The sample yields over 300,000 clones, about 90% seen once. Sequenced sample: peripheral blood. Source of these receptors: a man aged 40-49 years with acute or convalescent COVID-19.

The chain joins TRBV2 to TRBJ2-1; D call uncertain. The CDR3 length is 15 residues. V was clipped by 6 bases and J by 6 bases, with 18 bases between them. Per germline, CDR1 SNHLY and CDR2 FYNNEI. The CDR3 region has the DNA TGTGCCAGCAGACCCCTATCCGGGTTAAGCAATGAGCAGTTCTTC. Translating gives CASRPLSGLSNEQFF.

The V gene is TRBV6-5, the J gene TRBJ1-2, with TRBD1 matching over 9 bases. V dropped 6 bases and J dropped 4; count of bases not matched to a gene: 0. The germline CDR1 and CDR2 sequences are MNHEY and SVGAGI. The CDR3 totals 12 residues. The chain's CDR3 is CASRTGGYGYTF. The CDR3 DNA reads as TGTGCCAGCAGGACAGGGGGCTATGGCTACACCTTC.

The V call is TRBV27, the J call TRBJ2-7; the match to TRBD2 covers 8 bases. V was clipped by 3 bases and J by 6 bases; unmatched bases: 4. The CDR3 length is 13 residues. Germline V CDR1 and CDR2: MNHEY, SMNVEV (reference sequence). This CDR3 reads CASSLTSAREQYF. The CDR3 coding sequence is TGTGCCAGCAGTTTGACTAGCGCCCGCGAGCAGTACTTC.